This TCR beta chain was documented in a study of lymphopenia after photon versus proton radiotherapy. Study-level findings and limits: Post-nadir TCR diversity decline inversely tracked overall survival among those who died. Relative stability marked proton patients; photon patients lost diversity and naive cells.

Clones were read by immunoSEQ multiplex PCR, and TCRdb kept only the in-frame ones, dropping some. In the table there are about 30,000 clones, 85% to 95% of which are singletons. Unmatched junction bases numbered 2, after V lost 0 bases and J lost 1 base. The germline V gene encodes CDR1 SGHRS and CDR2 YFSETQ. The CDR3 consists of 16 residues. This clone was seen once. Antigen: not known. The chain carries TRBV5-1 and TRBJ2-5; 11 bases are a match to TRBD1. The sequenced sample was peripheral blood, obtained from a patient treated with photon-based radiotherapy. This clonotype was obtained from a woman in her fifties or sixties with cholangiocarcinoma. CDR3 nucleotide sequence: TGCGCCAGCAGCTTGGTGGGGACAGGGGGCCAAGAGACCCAGTACTTC. This sequence encodes CASSLVGTGGQETQYF.